The clone carrying this T cell receptor beta chain was picked up a small number of times. Its antigen is unidentified. This sample is part of a study of identical twins. Study-level results: Within cord blood, abundant beta clonotypes carried fewer insertions, but memory repertoires showed no such trend.

The germline V gene has CDR1 MGHDK and CDR2 SYGVNS. The CDR3 runs 14 residues. V was shortened by 4 bases and J by 5 bases, with 15 bases between the two germline ends. cDNA molecules carried unique molecular identifiers, and template switching added a universal primer site. TCRdb ran MiXCR on the 5' RACE reads and lists one entry per CDR3 protein. The table has roughly 540,000 distinct CDR3 sequences, 20% to 25% seen once. These data are also associated with another study on T cells expressing NK-cell markers. That paper notes: Most of the eight sequenced donors were HCMV-seropositive; one was seronegative.

The chain employs TRBV25-1 and TRBJ2-7; possibly TRBD1 or TRBD2 for D (5 bases each). Sequencing was carried out using CD4+ T cells sorted from blood. This clonotype was obtained from a woman aged 18 to 35 in good health. CDR3 amino acids: CASSVSGTSNEQYF. The CDR3 nucleotides are TGTGCCAGCAGTGTTTCCGGGACGTCAAACGAGCAGTACTTC.